This note documents a single T cell receptor (beta chain) sequence. What antigen it recognizes has not been identified. Base qualities are not provided; no much larger clone lies one nucleotide away. Library prep was done by the immunoSEQ multiplex PCR assay. A mixture of 60 forward primers for TCR Vbeta segments and 13 reverse primers for TCR Jbeta segments was used in the multiplex PCR. The CDR3 region of rearranged TCR beta genes was amplified from genomic DNA by a multiplex PCR assay. On the Illumina HiSeq System, the amplified TCR beta libraries were sequenced as 87-base-pair reads. Concerning the study's data processing: A later analysis counted about 82 million unique TCR beta chains across the approximately 700 repertoires, and roughly 11 million of these chains were shared by at least two donors. A nearest-neighbor algorithm error-corrected the raw reads and collapsed the reads into unique sequences, merging closely related sequences to remove PCR and sequencing errors. Alignment of CDR3 sequences to IMGT reference sequences was used to assign V, D and J gene segments. For a sequence to be retained, a match of at least six nucleotides was required to both a V gene segment and a J gene segment. A rearrangement counted as productive if the CDR3 had no stop codons and remained in frame with V and J, and every other rearrangement counted as non-productive. Following IMGT convention, CDR3 was defined as the stretch from the second conserved V-encoded cysteine up to the conserved J-encoded phenylalanine. Sequences without an unambiguous match to a single V gene segment were excluded from the earlier analysis of approximately 560 of the donors. An earlier analysis of 450 to 650 of the donors called V segments functional above 56.7% productive rearrangements and segregating when the between-donor standard deviation exceeded 5%. A statistical classification framework was built to diagnose cytomegalovirus status from the catalog of TCR beta chain sequences. V and J gene assignment, in a later analysis, came from comparing TCR nucleotide sequences with IMGT/GENE-DB human TR gene sequences. In a later analysis, CDR3 sequences and most-parsimonious VDJ recombination scenarios were assigned using the TCRdist pipeline. A later analysis defined each TCR beta chain by its CDR3 amino acid sequence plus V-gene family, and excluded reads lacking a unique V-gene family. A later analysis removed nearly 600 highly shared, low-generation-probability nucleotide sequences to deal with suspected cross-contamination and a sequencing artifact. In a later analysis, a clonal expansion index was calculated for each public chain from normalized within-repertoire ranks of inferred template counts. A later analysis computed generation probabilities with a VDJ recombination model fitted to out-of-frame rearrangements, and checked the results against IGoR. A later analysis scored TCR-TCR, TCR-HLA and TCR-CMV co-occurrence with hypergeometric tests, applying a repertoire-size bias correction to TCR pairs. In a later analysis, false discovery rates were estimated by permuting HLA or CMV assignments 20 times. In a later analysis, co-occurring TCRs were grouped using DBSCAN, and TCRdist sequence similarity was added for clustering within HLA-allele-positive subsets. Repertoires with fewer than 30,000 or more than 120,000 public chains, plus five repertoires with anomalous nucleotide sharing, were excluded from co-occurrence clustering. TCRdb carries this immuneACCESS record with in-frame sequences only. Its versions omit some clonotypes, under half of them owing to an unresolved V gene in the studies checked, with the rest unexplained. The V and J calls and clone size were taken over from that table, and D and trimming were inferred from the DNA. The sample table contains more than 60,000 clones; only one count was recorded for around 83% of them. In total, the top ten clones hold under 20% of the sample.

The data derive from a study of cytomegalovirus exposure and HLA in healthy donors (dated by TCRdb to about 2017). About the full investigation: An earlier analysis of some 620 of the donors reported around 280 Gb of sequence data and approximately 120 million unique TCR beta sequences obtained from around 180 million T cells. Rather than drawing on any new phenotypic data, the later analysis identified candidate immune exposures from TCR beta sequences and the way those sequences occurred across donors. Among 350 to 400 genotyped donors of the cohort, an average of approximately 240,000 unique TCR beta nucleotide sequences were sequenced per donor, about a sixth of them non-productive. The aim of the study was to test whether cataloging public T cell receptors could identify signatures of past pathogen exposure. The study combined high-throughput TCR immunosequencing, statistical association of individual TCRs with disease status, and machine learning to predict cytomegalovirus infection status. Roughly five DR-DQ haplotypes were treated as single units for association and clustering because of strong linkage in the cohort. HLA typing included class I and class II loci at four-digit resolution. In an earlier analysis of 587 of the donors, high-throughput TCR beta sequencing was used to judge whether each TCR beta V gene segment behaved as functional or pseudogenic. All discovery cohort repertoires had been generated on a single sequencing platform. To study patterns of TCR occurrence, a later analysis re-analyzed previously published TCR beta repertoires from under 750 donors and added high-resolution HLA genotyping. Using immunosequencing, the study profiled T cell repertoires from 640 or so subjects and related those repertoires to cytomegalovirus serostatus. Alongside the repertoire data, information on donor age, sex, ethnicity and CMV serostatus was compiled. Of the 398 genotyped donors, 75% to 85% were placed in the genetic ancestry cluster associated with self-reported Caucasian donors. Typing coverage varied by locus: roughly 620-640 donors for A, B, C, DRB1 and DQB1; more than 500 for DQA1; nearly 610 for DPA1; more than 450 for DPB1. About 300 gigabases of sequencing data and roughly 90 million unique TCR sequences were included in an early release covering around 650 HLA-typed donors. A later genetic analysis used genome-wide SNP genotypes for about 60% of the roughly 700 donors, treating that subset as a discovery cohort. A separate validation cohort of roughly 110 different subjects was used in addition to the roughly 700-subject first cohort. Overall results and qualifications from the work: The classifier was reported to diagnose cytomegalovirus status with high specificity and sensitivity in both the original cohort and the validation cohort. Because the 87-base-pair reads could not distinguish some IMGT-functional V segments, including TRBV6-2 and TRBV6-3, those segments were excluded. According to the authors, the approach could potentially be generalized to other disease states and immunological phenotypes. According to a later genetic analysis, donors in an Asian-associated ancestry cluster had fewer N-insertions in productive TCRs than the approximately 690-donor mean. Immune exposure information for the cohort was limited to CMV serostatus. A group of highly shared sequence variants was considered likely to be a technical artifact of the sequencing pipeline. In a later analysis, some 17,000 TCR beta sequences were associated with specific HLA alleles at a false discovery rate of 0.05. An earlier analysis of around 540 of the donors showed that most TCR beta V segments appeared in productive rearrangements either about 87% or about 30% of the time, which broadly matched IMGT annotations. Strong co-occurrence of HLA alleles, especially DR and DQ, made assigning TCR associations to individual alleles difficult. In vitro tests confirmed that a few of the cytomegalovirus-associated TCR beta chains recognize cytomegalovirus antigens. Most TCR sequences were seen in very few donors, while some public TCRs were found in many individuals. In this cohort, only TCR beta chains were sequenced, and detectable features were limited by the absence of alpha or paired-chain data. Roughly uniform sequencing depth across donors was assumed in presence/absence analyses, although this assumption may not hold. Correlated functional status among segregating V segments might be attributable to linkage disequilibrium, but an unknown experimental factor could not be ruled out. In a later analysis, several top co-occurrence clusters were reported to appear linked to parvovirus B19, influenza, CMV and Epstein-Barr virus. In the study, about 150 TCR beta chains were listed as associated with cytomegalovirus. According to a later analysis, TCR association rates differed among HLA loci, with DRB1 alleles showing the most associated TCRs and HLA-C alleles showing the fewest. HLA typing was unavailable for some donors at each locus, so association tests used only the typed subset. In a later analysis, most CMV-associated TCR beta chains were found to appear HLA-restricted, with HLA associations seemingly driven largely by CMV exposure. The earlier analysis of approximately 540 of the donors excluded 15 to 20 rarely observed V segments, including chromosome 9 orphons, because counts were too low. In a later analysis, HLA-associated TCR beta chains were found to be more clonally expanded and to have lower generation probabilities than equally common non-associated chains. A further reported finding was that TCR beta sequences accurately predicted the HLA-A and HLA-B alleles for most subjects in the first cohort. A later genetic analysis associated a missense DCLRE1C variant with V-gene and J-gene trimming of TCR beta chains, and an independent cohort replicated the association.

CDR1 is given as SGHAT and CDR2 as FQNNGV, both from the germline V gene. V was cut back by 2 bases and J by 7 bases, leaving a gap of 11 bases between them. From cysteine to phenylalanine, the CDR3 is 14 amino acids long. Kept here is only the CDR3 DNA, which spans 42 bases and is read in frame from base 1. In total, fewer than 750 healthy bone marrow donors made up the cohort. At the time of sampling, every cohort member was nominally healthy, though immune exposures that went unrecorded were likely present. The donor was CMV seropositive and was included in the group of 289 seropositive cohort members. Every donor gave a peripheral blood sample, and the peripheral blood mononuclear cells from that sample were used for TCR beta sequencing. The Qiagen DNeasy Blood Extraction Kit was used to extract genomic DNA from the blood cell samples.

The TCR comes from a man between 65 and 85 years old in good health and CMV-seropositive. The material sequenced was PBMCs. Recombination linked TRBV11-2 to TRBJ1-4, with the D gene uncertain. CDR3 reads: CASSLFLQSEKLFF. The DNA sequence follows: TGTGCCAGCAGCTTATTTTTGCAGTCTGAAAAACTGTTTTTT.